A selection of T cell receptor beta chains follows, all from one sample in a study of CD8 T cells in ankylosing spondylitis. MiXCR, applied by TCRdb to the 5' RACE reads, yields one record per CDR3 protein. The sample gives roughly 670,000 distinct CDR3 sequences, roughly 20% of which show up once; approximately 18% is in the top ten. Source material: blood, either unsorted or a sorted T cell fraction (not recorded which). These receptors were collected from a male donor with ankylosing spondylitis. Both conserved end residues are part of each CDR3. Fields, in order: clone size, J gene, D gene, V gene, CDR3 protein, CDR3 DNA. A D gene is named only where the DNA matches it firmly. Rows may omit the clone size; those that give it use once, few, many or a size class.

abundance: NA
j_gene: TRBJ2-1
d_gene: TRBD2
v_gene: TRBV7-9
CDR3aa: CASSDILAGEGNEQFF
CDR3nt: TGTGCCAGCAGCGACATACTAGCGGGAGAAGGCAATGAGCAGTTCTTC

abundance: NA
j_gene: TRBJ2-2
d_gene: NA
v_gene: TRBV9
CDR3aa: CASSVLPGRHSNTGELFF
CDR3nt: TGTGCCAGCAGCGTTCTTCCGGGACGCCACTCGAACACCGGGGAGCTGTTTTTT

abundance: few
j_gene: TRBJ2-4
d_gene: TRBD2
v_gene: TRBV25-1
CDR3aa: CASSETSGRTHF
CDR3nt: TGTGCCAGCAGTGAGACTAGCGGGAGGACTCACTTC

abundance: NA
j_gene: TRBJ2-3
d_gene: NA
v_gene: TRBV27
CDR3aa: CASSLGATRPSTDTQYF
CDR3nt: TGTGCCAGCAGTTTAGGGGCAACCAGGCCTAGCACAGATACGCAGTATTTT

abundance: NA
j_gene: TRBJ2-7
d_gene: NA
v_gene: TRBV2
CDR3aa: CASSDTPLYEQYF
CDR3nt: TGTGCCAGCAGTGATACTCCTTTATACGAGCAGTACTTC

abundance: NA
j_gene: TRBJ2-7
d_gene: NA
v_gene: TRBV18
CDR3aa: CASSPSGTVYEQYF
CDR3nt: TGTGCCAGCTCCCCATCGGGGACGGTCTACGAGCAGTACTTC

abundance: few
j_gene: TRBJ2-2
d_gene: NA
v_gene: TRBV2
CDR3aa: CASSVPLPDSTNTGELFF
CDR3nt: TGTGCCAGCAGTGTCCCTCTACCCGACAGCACGAACACCGGGGAGCTGTTTTTT

abundance: NA
j_gene: TRBJ2-2
d_gene: NA
v_gene: TRBV7-3
CDR3aa: CASSFGLDTGELFF
CDR3nt: TGTGCCAGCAGCTTTGGGCTTGACACCGGGGAGCTGTTTTTT

abundance: NA
j_gene: TRBJ2-1
d_gene: TRBD2
v_gene: TRBV29-1
CDR3aa: CSGEGLASDNEQFF
CDR3nt: TGCAGCGGCGAGGGACTAGCGTCTGACAATGAGCAGTTCTTC

abundance: NA
j_gene: TRBJ2-5
d_gene: NA
v_gene: TRBV18
CDR3aa: CASSIGLETQYF
CDR3nt: TGTGCCAGCTCAATAGGTCTGGAGACCCAGTACTTC

abundance: NA
j_gene: TRBJ1-6
d_gene: NA
v_gene: TRBV3-1
CDR3aa: CASSQVVGTNSPLHF
CDR3nt: TGTGCCAGCAGCCAAGTTGTAGGGACGAATTCACCCCTCCACTTT

abundance: few
j_gene: TRBJ2-1
d_gene: NA
v_gene: TRBV4-1
CDR3aa: CASSQEEGGYNEQFF
CDR3nt: TGCGCCAGCAGCCAAGAGGAAGGAGGTTACAATGAGCAGTTCTTC

abundance: NA
j_gene: TRBJ1-4
d_gene: NA
v_gene: TRBV7-2
CDR3aa: CASSPPGAKDEKLFF
CDR3nt: TGTGCCAGCAGCCCCCCAGGGGCAAAGGATGAAAAACTGTTTTTT

abundance: many
j_gene: TRBJ2-7
d_gene: NA
v_gene: TRBV10-3
CDR3aa: CAISESGGSGYEQYF
CDR3nt: TGTGCCATCAGTGAGTCCGGGGGTTCCGGTTACGAGCAGTACTTC

abundance: NA
j_gene: TRBJ2-7
d_gene: TRBD2
v_gene: TRBV28
CDR3aa: CASSRPGLADISKQYF
CDR3nt: TGTGCCAGCAGCCGTCCCGGACTAGCGGACATCTCAAAGCAGTACTTC

abundance: NA
j_gene: TRBJ1-2
d_gene: NA
v_gene: TRBV12-3/TRBV12-4
CDR3aa: CASSPGVGADYGYTF
CDR3nt: TGTGCCAGCAGTCCAGGAGTGGGGGCTGACTATGGCTACACCTTC

abundance: few
j_gene: TRBJ2-3
d_gene: NA
v_gene: TRBV20-1
CDR3aa: CSARDFGRGPSTDTQYF
CDR3nt: TGCAGTGCTAGAGATTTTGGGCGGGGCCCAAGCACAGATACGCAGTATTTT

abundance: few
j_gene: TRBJ2-2
d_gene: TRBD2
v_gene: TRBV3-1
CDR3aa: CASSQAAGRGSGELFF
CDR3nt: TGTGCCAGCAGCCAAGCGGCCGGGAGGGGCTCCGGGGAGCTGTTTTTT

abundance: few
j_gene: TRBJ2-5
d_gene: NA
v_gene: TRBV14
CDR3aa: CASSQDVTQYF
CDR3nt: TGTGCCAGCAGCCAAGACGTGACCCAGTACTTC

abundance: NA
j_gene: TRBJ2-3
d_gene: TRBD2
v_gene: TRBV10-2
CDR3aa: CASSEPSGSITDTQYF
CDR3nt: TGCGCCAGCAGTGAGCCTAGCGGGTCAATCACAGATACGCAGTATTTT

abundance: few
j_gene: TRBJ2-2
d_gene: NA
v_gene: TRBV9
CDR3aa: CASTPGWGGTGELFF
CDR3nt: TGTGCCAGCACCCCAGGTTGGGGTGGCACCGGGGAGCTGTTTTTT

abundance: few
j_gene: TRBJ2-2
d_gene: TRBD2
v_gene: TRBV10-3
CDR3aa: CAISEPPLSGTSGTGELFF
CDR3nt: TGTGCCATCAGTGAGCCCCCCCTCTCCGGGACTAGCGGGACCGGGGAGCTGTTTTTT

abundance: NA
j_gene: TRBJ2-7
d_gene: NA
v_gene: TRBV12-3/TRBV12-4
CDR3aa: CASSNPGGKSSYEQYF
CDR3nt: TGTGCCAGCAGTAACCCGGGCGGGAAGTCGTCCTACGAGCAGTACTTC

abundance: few
j_gene: TRBJ2-7
d_gene: NA
v_gene: TRBV29-1
CDR3aa: CSVEVGRHYEQYF
CDR3nt: TGCAGCGTTGAAGTCGGTAGACACTACGAGCAGTACTTC

abundance: few
j_gene: TRBJ1-4
d_gene: TRBD1
v_gene: TRBV20-1
CDR3aa: CSATRGLEEKLFF
CDR3nt: TGCAGTGCTACCAGGGGGCTTGAAGAAAAACTGTTTTTT

abundance: many
j_gene: TRBJ2-2
d_gene: TRBD2
v_gene: TRBV12-3/TRBV12-4
CDR3aa: CASSFRSGGTGELFF
CDR3nt: TGTGCCAGCAGTTTTCGGAGCGGGGGCACCGGGGAGCTGTTTTTT

abundance: NA
j_gene: TRBJ2-7
d_gene: TRBD1
v_gene: TRBV6-1
CDR3aa: CASRAGTGGLYEQYF
CDR3nt: TGTGCCAGCAGGGCCGGGACAGGGGGACTATACGAGCAGTACTTC

abundance: many
j_gene: TRBJ2-1
d_gene: TRBD2
v_gene: TRBV29-1
CDR3aa: CSAGTSGRVSSYNEQFF
CDR3nt: TGCAGCGCCGGGACTAGCGGGAGGGTTAGCTCCTACAATGAGCAGTTCTTC